A selection of T cell receptor beta chains follows, all from one sample in a study of cytomegalovirus exposure and HLA in healthy donors. TCRdb's copy holds only in-frame clones and misses some; the assay was immunoSEQ multiplex PCR. The sample includes 140,000 or so clones, about 80% of them seen just once. The sample consisted of PBMCs. Every receptor here comes from a woman aged 18-29 years in good health and CMV-seropositive. Each CDR3 is given with its conserved first and last residue. A D gene is named only where the DNA matches it firmly.

CDR3 length	V gene	D gene	CDR3 protein
15	TRBV7-9	.	CASKSPAGLNTEAFF
15	TRBV19	TRBD1	CASSIRDSPNQPQHF
14	TRBV19	.	CASSIGAGDYEQYF
11	TRBV29-1	.	CSVKRNTEAFF
15	TRBV27	.	CASSLWAGADTEAFF
14	TRBV5-1	TRBD1	CASSVDRVKAEAFF
13	TRBV30	TRBD1	CAWSVQGSTEAFF
15	TRBV28	.	CASSPDTPRVTEAFF
15	TRBV7-9	TRBD1	CASSPSTGGAYGYTF
14	TRBV5-8	TRBD1	CASSKGQLNTEAFF
11	TRBV19	.	CASRVTGELFF
15	TRBV5-6	.	CASSWALVLTDEQYF
15	TRBV19	TRBD2	CASRGEGRDTGELFF
16	TRBV5-6	.	CASSLAGEFSNQPQHF
14	TRBV25-1	.	CASRQGGNTGELFF
15	TRBV7-2	.	CASNRERGIYNEQFF
13	TRBV5-6	TRBD1	CASRGQGDYEQYF
14	TRBV29-1	TRBD1	CSAATGQGINIQYF
14	TRBV5-1	.	CASSYQGTNTEAFF
14	TRBV6-5	.	CASLGQAYNSPLHF
15	TRBV23-1	.	CASSQNRAGDYGYTF
18	TRBV5-4	TRBD2	CASSLISGGFTNTGELFF
14	TRBV27	.	CASSFRGRDQPQHF
12	TRBV29-1	TRBD1	CSVGDRDNGYTF
14	TRBV19	.	CASTSGGVNQPQHF
15	TRBV4-1	TRBD2	CASSQGGMSSYEQYF
13	TRBV5-1	.	CASSWGPVETQYF
15	TRBV5-1	TRBD2	CASSLGLAGMEIQYF
14	TRBV14	.	CASSRGSNTGELFF
11	TRBV28	.	CASSSHLAQHF
13	TRBV5-6	TRBD1	CASSRDRANGYTF
11	TRBV5-1	.	CASRRTDEAFF
16	TRBV6-6	.	CASSYMRSTRDTEAFF
14	TRBV5-5	.	CASTGYSGANVLTF
13	TRBV18	.	CASSPGQDWGYTF
16	TRBV5-1	TRBD2	CASSLASGGFSYEQYF
14	TRBV25-1	.	CASSEWTGGAEAFF
14	TRBV9	.	CASSVAGDGYGYTF
14	TRBV5-4	.	CASSLRGSAYEQYF
15	TRBV19	.	CASSIVAGTEYEQYF
18	TRBV5-4	TRBD1	CASSFEVRSKGAGTEAFF
11	TRBV10-2	TRBD2	CASSGGSEQYF
15	TRBV14	TRBD1	CASSQQDRGYNEQFF
16	TRBV27	TRBD1	CASSSQDRVGNQPQHF
15	TRBV19	.	CASSISGRSNTEAFF
17	TRBV7-9	.	CASSLDAVFLLYNEQFF
14	TRBV5-1	.	CASSSSNGNEKLFF
18	TRBV6-1	TRBD2	CASSVRLQPSGGRNEQFF
15	TRBV5-6	.	CASSLTAGFSYEQYF
16	TRBV7-2	.	CASSSAWTASSYEQYF
13	TRBV5-4	TRBD1	CASSWDRDYEQYF
12	TRBV2	.	CASTAGRNEQYF